This is a list of T cell receptor beta chains from one sample in a study of T cell repertoires in cytomegalovirus infection. One entry per CDR3 protein results from TCRdb running MiXCR on the reads. The profile shows approximately 500,000 distinct CDR3 sequences, around 27% of them singletons. Sequencing input: PBMCs. The receptors derive from a human donor in good health (CMV status not recorded). Some clones in this sample may be carry-over from other donors' samples. Each CDR3 is given with its conserved first and last residue. Fields, in order: J gene, D gene, V gene, clone size, CDR3 protein, CDR3 DNA. D genes are given only for firm matches. Some rows mark clone size as missing; the rest say once, few, many or name a class of expanded clone.

>TRBJ1-4|.|TRBV5-1|few
CASSWQTNEKLFF
TGCGCCAGCAGCTGGCAGACTAATGAAAAACTGTTTTTT
>TRBJ1-2|TRBD1|TRBV6-5|.
CASRQGIESNYGYTF
TGTGCCAGCAGACAGGGGATCGAGTCTAACTATGGCTACACCTTC
>TRBJ2-2|TRBD1|TRBV6-1|few
CASTPPGGTGELFF
TGTGCCAGCACCCCTCCAGGGGGCACCGGGGAGCTGTTTTTT
>TRBJ2-2|.|TRBV27|.
CASSFLLNTGELFF
TGTGCCAGCAGTTTTTTACTGAACACCGGGGAGCTGTTTTTT
>TRBJ2-1|TRBD1|TRBV6-2/TRBV6-3|.
CASSYSPGTGDHNEQFF
TGTGCCAGCAGTTACTCCCCCGGGACAGGGGATCACAATGAGCAGTTCTTC
>TRBJ1-1|TRBD1|TRBV28|.
CASRDQGDEAFF
TGTGCCAGCAGGGATCAGGGGGACGAAGCTTTCTTT
>TRBJ2-1|TRBD2|TRBV2|.
CARRGRTSDNEQFF
TGTGCCAGGAGGGGGCGGACTAGCGACAATGAGCAGTTCTTC
>TRBJ2-1|TRBD2|TRBV20-1|few
CSAAVGTSGRNEQFF
TGCAGTGCTGCCGTTGGGACTAGCGGGAGAAATGAGCAGTTCTTC
>TRBJ2-1|.|TRBV7-3|few
CASSEDSSYNEQFF
TGTGCCAGCAGCGAAGATAGCTCCTACAATGAGCAGTTCTTC
>TRBJ2-1|.|TRBV27|.
CASSSSGGWRGEQFF
TGTGCCAGCAGTTCCTCCGGTGGCTGGCGCGGTGAGCAGTTCTTC
>TRBJ2-1|.|TRBV6-2/TRBV6-3|few
CASSYSKGIPGDEQFF
TGTGCCAGCAGTTACTCGAAAGGGATCCCCGGCGATGAGCAGTTCTTC
>TRBJ1-1|.|TRBV6-5|.
CASSYSGGRQEAFF
TGTGCCAGCAGTTACTCGGGGGGACGGCAGGAAGCTTTCTTT
>TRBJ2-7|TRBD2|TRBV7-2|many
CASSLRAGGLTYEQYF
TGTGCCAGCAGCTTAAGGGCGGGAGGCCTTACCTACGAGCAGTACTTC
>TRBJ2-5|.|TRBV19|few
CASSIGGAGATQETQYF
TGTGCCAGTAGTATTGGGGGGGCGGGAGCTACCCAAGAGACCCAGTACTTC
>TRBJ2-5|TRBD2|TRBV18|.
CASSPIGGYQETQYF
TGTGCCAGCTCACCCATCGGGGGGTACCAAGAGACCCAGTACTTC
>TRBJ2-5|.|TRBV11-3|.
CASSLGPRETQYF
TGTGCCAGCAGCTTAGGCCCTCGGGAGACCCAGTACTTC
>TRBJ1-5|TRBD1|TRBV12-3/TRBV12-4|few
CASSSGQSGQPQHF
TGTGCCAGCAGTTCGGGACAGTCCGGGCAGCCCCAGCATTTT
>TRBJ2-5|.|TRBV7-6|many
CASTFRGGSETQYF
TGTGCCAGCACCTTCCGTGGGGGCTCGGAGACCCAGTACTTC
>TRBJ1-4|TRBD1|TRBV19|.
CASSTPGQGNEKLFF
TGTGCCAGTAGTACTCCGGGACAGGGGAATGAAAAACTGTTTTTT
>TRBJ2-3|.|TRBV28|.
CASSSPGRATDTQYF
TGTGCCAGCAGTTCCCCAGGCAGGGCCACAGATACGCAGTATTTT
>TRBJ2-1|TRBD2|TRBV24-1|.
CATSDPKTSLTTSYNEQFF
TGTGCCACCAGTGACCCCAAGACTAGCTTGACGACCTCCTACAATGAGCAGTTCTTC
>TRBJ2-3|.|TRBV7-2|many
CASSLDHQTINTDTQYF
TGTGCCAGCAGCTTAGACCATCAGACTATCAACACAGATACGCAGTATTTT
>TRBJ2-1|.|TRBV2|.
CASSVGPEDEQFF
TGTGCCAGCAGTGTTGGCCCCGAGGATGAGCAGTTCTTC
>TRBJ1-4|.|TRBV11-3|.
CASSPGGVNEKLFF
TGTGCCAGCAGCCCGGGGGGGGTTAATGAAAAACTGTTTTTT
>TRBJ1-2|.|TRBV20-1|few
CSASGSGEGYGYTF
TGCAGTGCTAGTGGGTCAGGGGAAGGTTATGGCTACACCTTC
>TRBJ2-1|.|TRBV6-8|.
CASRRLGRSAGEQFF
TGTGCCAGCAGACGACTAGGTCGGTCGGCCGGTGAGCAGTTCTTC
>TRBJ1-5|.|TRBV7-2|many
CASSLDRDQPQHF
TGTGCCAGCAGCTTAGATCGGGATCAGCCCCAGCATTTT
>TRBJ2-7|.|TRBV3-1|.
CASSQDQGGLSYEQYF
TGTGCCAGCAGCCAAGATCAGGGGGGACTTTCCTACGAGCAGTACTTC
>TRBJ1-2|TRBD1|TRBV19|few
CASRHTGTGAGGYTF
TGTGCCAGTAGGCATACCGGGACAGGAGCGGGTGGCTACACCTTC
>TRBJ2-5|TRBD1|TRBV20-1|once
CSARGTGKETQYF
TGCAGTGCTAGAGGGACAGGGAAAGAGACCCAGTACTTC
>TRBJ2-1|TRBD2|TRBV12-5|.
CASGLVGGRVYNEQFF
TGTGCTAGTGGCCTGGTCGGCGGGAGGGTCTACAATGAGCAGTTCTTC
>TRBJ2-7|.|TRBV7-2|many
CASSLVGGPLSSYEQYF
TGTGCCAGCAGCTTAGTAGGTGGGCCCTTGAGCTCCTACGAGCAGTACTTC
>TRBJ2-1|TRBD2|TRBV7-8|many
CASSLALNPSGMNEQFF
TGTGCCAGCAGTCTAGCCCTAAACCCTAGCGGAATGAATGAGCAGTTCTTC
>TRBJ1-5|.|TRBV7-2|.
CASSLGELNQPQHF
TGTGCCAGCAGCTTAGGGGAACTCAATCAGCCCCAGCATTTT
>TRBJ1-5|TRBD1|TRBV7-8|many
CASSPRQTGVNQPQHF
TGTGCCAGCAGCCCCAGGCAAACAGGGGTCAATCAGCCCCAGCATTTT
>TRBJ2-1|.|TRBV15|few
CATSRAGTDEQFF
TGTGCCACCAGCAGGGCGGGGACGGATGAGCAGTTCTTC
>TRBJ2-6|.|TRBV7-2|many
CASSLVTEANVLTF
TGTGCCAGCAGCTTAGTAACAGAGGCCAACGTCCTGACTTTC